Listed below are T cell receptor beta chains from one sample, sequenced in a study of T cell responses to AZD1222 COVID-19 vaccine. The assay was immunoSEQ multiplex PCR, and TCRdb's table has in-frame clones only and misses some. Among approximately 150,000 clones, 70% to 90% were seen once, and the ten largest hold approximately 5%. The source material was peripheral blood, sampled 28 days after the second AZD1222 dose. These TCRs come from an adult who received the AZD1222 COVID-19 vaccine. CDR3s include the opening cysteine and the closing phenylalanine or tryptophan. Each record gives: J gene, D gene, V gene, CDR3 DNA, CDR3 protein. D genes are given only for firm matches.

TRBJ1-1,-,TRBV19,TGTGCCAGTAGGCATACGGGACTCCGCACTGAAGCTTTCTTT,CASRHTGLRTEAFF
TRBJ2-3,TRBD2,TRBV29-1,TGCAGCGTTGCGCTAGCGGCCCGCGCAGATACGCAGTATTTT,CSVALAARADTQYF
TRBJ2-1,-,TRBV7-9,TGTGCCAGCAGCTTCCCGACAGAGGATGAGCAGTTCTTC,CASSFPTEDEQFF
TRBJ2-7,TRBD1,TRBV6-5,TGTGCCAGCACCACAGGGGGCAGGAACGAGCAGTACTTC,CASTTGGRNEQYF
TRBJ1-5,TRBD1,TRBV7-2,TGTGCCAGCAGCGCGGACAGGCCAAATCAGCCCCAGCATTTT,CASSADRPNQPQHF
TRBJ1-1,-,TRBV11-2,TGTGCCAGCAGTCCGAAGGCAGGGGCGGGCACTGAAGCTTTCTTT,CASSPKAGAGTEAFF
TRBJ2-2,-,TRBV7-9,TGTGCCACCCGGGACCTAAGCACCGGGGAGCTGTTTTTT,CATRDLSTGELFF
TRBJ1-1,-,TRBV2,TGTGCCAGCAGGGGTAACACTGAAGCTTTCTTT,CASRGNTEAFF
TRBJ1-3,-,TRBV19,TGTGCCAGCAGGGACAAAGGATGGGGGTCCTCCGGAAACACCATATATTTT,CASRDKGWGSSGNTIYF
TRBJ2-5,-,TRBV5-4,TGTGCCAGCAGCTTGGAAGGCCGGGGACACGTACCTTGGGGAGAGACCCAGTACTTC,CASSLEGRGHVPWGETQYF